The clone carrying this T cell receptor beta chain was observed a few times. Trimming removed 4 bases from V and 4 bases from J, with 10 bases in between. The CDR3 length is 13 residues. CDR1 and CDR2 (germline): MGHRA, YSYEKL. TCRdb itself ran the 5' RACE reads through MiXCR, one entry per CDR3 protein. The profile shows over 45,000 distinct CDR3 sequences, roughly 10% of them singletons. This sample was taken from a study of early T cells in non-severe SARS-CoV-2 infection. The origin of this receptor is an adult who was a healthcare worker with PCR-confirmed SARS-CoV-2 infection or an uninfected control (not recorded which). This chain uses TRBV4-1 with TRBJ1-1; D is unresolved. The specimen was whole blood. DNA of the CDR3: TGCGCCAGCAGCCCCGGTACCGGCACTGAAGCTTTCTTT. Its translation is CASSPGTGTEAFF.